The present TCR beta chain was sequenced within a study of cytomegalovirus exposure and HLA in healthy donors. General observations from the study: Looking again later, the authors saw that most CMV-associated TCR beta chains seemed HLA-restricted. Later analysis identified about 15,000 TCR beta sequences associated with HLA alleles, using a false discovery rate threshold of 0.05. Later on, an analysis found that several of the most significant clusters appeared to be linked to common viral pathogens, which included parvovirus B19. Being productive about 90% or about 30% of the time was typical of most TCR beta V segments in an earlier analysis.

60 Vbeta and 13 Jbeta primers were used in PCR. Sequencing was performed with immunoSEQ multiplex PCR; in TCRdb, only in-frame clones are kept and a portion is missing. The sample contains about 93,000 clones, approximately 81% of which appear only once. Details on this clone: Its antigen is unidentified.

The length of the CDR3 is 15 residues. Looked up from germline, CDR1 is SGHRS and CDR2 is YFSETQ. V was clipped by 5 bases and J by 5 bases, with 19 bases between them. The sequenced sample was PBMCs. The chain employs TRBV5-1 and TRBJ2-5; D may be TRBD1 (6 bases). The sequence was collected from a woman aged 40 to 50 in good health and CMV-seronegative. Here the CDR3 reads CASSSARGFGETQYF. The DNA for the CDR3 is TGCGCCAGCAGTTCTGCTAGGGGGTTTGGGGAGACCCAGTACTTC.